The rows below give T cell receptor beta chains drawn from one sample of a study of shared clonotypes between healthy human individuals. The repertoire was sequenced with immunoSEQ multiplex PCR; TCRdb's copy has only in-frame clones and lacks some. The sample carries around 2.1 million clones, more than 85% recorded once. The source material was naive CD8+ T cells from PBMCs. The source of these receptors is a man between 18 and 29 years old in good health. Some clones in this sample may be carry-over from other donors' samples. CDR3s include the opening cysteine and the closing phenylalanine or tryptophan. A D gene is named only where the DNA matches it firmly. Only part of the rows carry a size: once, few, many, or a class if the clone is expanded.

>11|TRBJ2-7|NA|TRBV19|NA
CATQAEYEQYF
TGTGCCACCCAAGCGGAGTACGAGCAGTACTTC
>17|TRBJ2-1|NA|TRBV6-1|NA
CASSEPPTAVGHNEQFF
TGTGCCAGCAGCGAACCACCCACAGCGGTCGGGCACAATGAGCAGTTCTTC
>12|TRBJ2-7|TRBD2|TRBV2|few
CASGRGTYEQYF
TGTGCCAGCGGGAGGGGAACCTACGAGCAGTACTTC
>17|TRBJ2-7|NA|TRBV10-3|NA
CAISGSKSPPSSYEQYF
TGTGCCATCAGTGGCAGTAAATCCCCCCCGAGCTCCTACGAGCAGTACTTC
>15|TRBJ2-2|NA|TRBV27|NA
CASSLTRMNTGELFF
TGTGCCAGCAGTTTGACCAGAATGAACACCGGGGAGCTGTTTTTT
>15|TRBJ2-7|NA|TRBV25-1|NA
CASSAPRGAEVEQYF
TGTGCCAGCAGCGCCCCCCGGGGGGCCGAGGTCGAGCAGTACTTC
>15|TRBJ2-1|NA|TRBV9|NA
CASSPAGTAYNEQFF
TGTGCCAGCAGCCCGGCCGGGACTGCATACAATGAGCAGTTCTTC
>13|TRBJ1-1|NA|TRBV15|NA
CATNPLLNTEAFF
TGTGCCACCAACCCGCTTCTGAACACTGAAGCTTTCTTT
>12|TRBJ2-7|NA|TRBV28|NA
CASRRDPYEQYF
TGTGCCAGCAGGAGGGACCCCTACGAGCAGTACTTC
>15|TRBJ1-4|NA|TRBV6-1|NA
CASSPRDSWGEKLFF
TGTGCCAGCAGCCCCCGGGACTCCTGGGGCGAAAAACTGTTTTTT
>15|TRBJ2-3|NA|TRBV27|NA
CASSFLLRGWDTQYF
TGTGCCAGCAGTTTTTTATTGAGGGGTTGGGATACGCAGTATTTT
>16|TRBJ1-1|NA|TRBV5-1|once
CASSLEGGVRGTEAFF
TGCGCCAGCAGCTTGGAAGGCGGGGTGAGGGGGACTGAAGCTTTCTTT
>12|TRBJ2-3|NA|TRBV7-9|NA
CASSPRADTQYF
TGTGCCAGCAGCCCTAGGGCGGATACGCAGTATTTT
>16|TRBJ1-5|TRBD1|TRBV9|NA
CASSVVQGAWDQPQHF
TGTGCCAGCAGCGTAGTACAGGGGGCGTGGGATCAGCCCCAGCATTTT
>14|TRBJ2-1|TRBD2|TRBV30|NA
CAWSVIAGGHEQFF
TGTGCCTGGAGTGTAATAGCGGGAGGTCATGAGCAGTTCTTC
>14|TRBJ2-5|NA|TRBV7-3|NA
CASSLTYGEETQYF
TGTGCCAGCAGCTTAACGTACGGTGAAGAGACCCAGTACTTC
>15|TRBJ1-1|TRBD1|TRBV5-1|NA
CASSRDRGMNTEAFF
TGCGCCAGCAGCCGGGACAGGGGCATGAACACTGAAGCTTTCTTT
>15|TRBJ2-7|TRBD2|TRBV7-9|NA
CASSLGLASLYEQYF
TGTGCCAGCAGCTTAGGACTAGCGAGCCTCTACGAGCAGTACTTC
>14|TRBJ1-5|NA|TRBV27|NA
CASSLVGAQQPQHF
TGTGCCAGCAGTTTAGTGGGAGCCCAACAGCCCCAGCATTTT
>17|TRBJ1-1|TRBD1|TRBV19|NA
CASSLNPRQGANTEAFF
TGTGCCAGTAGTCTCAATCCCCGTCAGGGGGCGAACACTGAAGCTTTCTTT
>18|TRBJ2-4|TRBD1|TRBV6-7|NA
CASSYSGTVLLAKNIQYF
TGTGCCAGCAGTTACTCTGGGACAGTCCTTTTAGCCAAAAACATTCAGTACTTC
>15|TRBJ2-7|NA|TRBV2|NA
CASSAGGARAHEQYF
TGTGCCAGCTCCGCCGGGGGCGCCAGGGCCCACGAGCAGTACTTC
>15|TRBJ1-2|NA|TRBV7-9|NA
CASSPTPGQSYGYTF
TGTGCCAGCAGCCCTACCCCCGGACAGAGCTATGGCTACACCTTC
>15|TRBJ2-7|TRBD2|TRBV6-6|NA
CASSYSGLAGGEQYF
TGTGCCAGCAGTTACTCGGGACTAGCGGGAGGTGAGCAGTACTTC
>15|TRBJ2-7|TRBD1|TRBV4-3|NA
CASSRSQGAFGEQYF
TGCGCCAGCAGCCGGTCACAGGGGGCCTTCGGCGAGCAGTACTTC
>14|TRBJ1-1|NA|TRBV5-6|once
CASSFRGSVTEAFF
TGTGCCAGCAGCTTCCGGGGCTCGGTCACTGAAGCTTTCTTT
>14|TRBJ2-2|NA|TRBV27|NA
CASSFLASPGELFF
TGTGCCAGCAGTTTTCTGGCGTCCCCCGGGGAGCTGTTTTTT
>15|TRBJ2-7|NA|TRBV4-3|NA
CASSVGTPVSYEQYF
TGCGCCAGCAGTGTCGGGACACCGGTCTCCTACGAGCAGTACTTC
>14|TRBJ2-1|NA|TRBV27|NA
CASSGLNSYNEQFF
TGTGCCAGTAGCGGACTCAACTCTTACAATGAGCAGTTCTTC
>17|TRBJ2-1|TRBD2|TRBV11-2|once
CASSLDTTGLAGVKQFF
TGTGCCAGCAGCTTAGACACGACGGGACTAGCGGGAGTAAAGCAGTTCTTC
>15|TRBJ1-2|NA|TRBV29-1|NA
CSVEAVLTGSAGYTF
TGCAGCGTTGAGGCCGTACTTACAGGGAGCGCTGGCTACACCTTC
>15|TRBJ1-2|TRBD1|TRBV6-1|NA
CASSELGGVNYGYTF
TGTGCCAGCAGTGAACTAGGGGGCGTTAACTATGGCTACACCTTC
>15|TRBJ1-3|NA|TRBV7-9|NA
CASSWQRGRENTIYF
TGTGCCAGCAGCTGGCAGAGGGGCCGGGAAAACACCATATATTTT
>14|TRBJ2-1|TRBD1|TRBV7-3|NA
CASNYGTGHNEQFF
TGTGCCAGTAATTACGGGACAGGACACAATGAGCAGTTCTTC
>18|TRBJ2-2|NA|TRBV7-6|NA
CASTRTPAGLGNTGELFF
TGTGCCAGCACAAGGACACCCGCAGGTCTGGGGAACACCGGGGAGCTGTTTTTT
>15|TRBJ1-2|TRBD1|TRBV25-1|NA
CASSPSGGVSYGYTF
TGTGCCAGCAGTCCGTCAGGGGGTGTCAGCTATGGCTACACCTTC
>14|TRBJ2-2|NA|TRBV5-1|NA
CASSPKTETGELFF
TGCGCCAGCAGCCCTAAAACAGAAACCGGGGAGCTGTTTTTT
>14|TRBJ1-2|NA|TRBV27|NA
CASSLNPRDYGYTF
TGTGCCAGCAGTTTAAATCCCAGGGACTATGGCTACACCTTC
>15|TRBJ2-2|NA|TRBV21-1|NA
CASSIRGLLTGELFF
TGTGCCAGCAGCATCCGGGGACTTCTCACCGGGGAGCTGTTTTTT
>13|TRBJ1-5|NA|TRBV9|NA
CASSDGRSQPQHF
TGTGCCAGCAGCGACGGCAGAAGTCAGCCCCAGCATTTT
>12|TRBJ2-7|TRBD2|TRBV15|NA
CATSRRGGEQYF
TGTGCCACCAGCAGGCGGGGGGGCGAGCAGTACTTC
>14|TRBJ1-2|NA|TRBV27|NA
CASSSPGAPYGYTF
TGTGCCAGCAGTTCCCCGGGGGCACCATATGGCTACACCTTC
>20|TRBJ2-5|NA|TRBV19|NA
CASSIANLADSAALKETQYF
TGTGCCAGTAGTATAGCCAATCTAGCCGACAGCGCCGCCCTCAAAGAGACCCAGTACTTC
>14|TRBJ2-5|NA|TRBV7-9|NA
CASSLVGSQETQYF
TGTGCCAGCAGCTTGGTAGGGAGCCAAGAGACCCAGTACTTC
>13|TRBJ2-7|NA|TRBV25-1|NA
CASSPRGTYEQYF
TGTGCCAGCAGTCCTAGGGGGACCTACGAGCAGTACTTC
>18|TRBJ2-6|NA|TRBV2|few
CASSEGEGRRSGANVLTF
TGTGCCAGCAGCGAAGGTGAGGGGAGGCGCTCTGGGGCCAACGTCCTGACTTTC
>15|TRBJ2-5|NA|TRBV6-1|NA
CASSEPDVTLETQYF
TGTGCCAGCAGTGAGCCTGATGTGACACTAGAGACCCAGTACTTC
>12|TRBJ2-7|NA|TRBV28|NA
CASSWPGREQYF
TGTGCCAGCAGTTGGCCGGGACGCGAGCAGTACTTC
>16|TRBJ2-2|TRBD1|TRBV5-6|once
CASSTGTGGFTGELFF
TGTGCCAGCAGCACCGGGACAGGGGGCTTCACCGGGGAGCTGTTTTTT